The 18 T cell receptor beta chains reported below all come from one sample, sequenced in a study of T cells in Graves' hyperthyroidism and ophthalmopathy. The TCR beta CDR3 regions underwent amplification using RNA transcripts as the source. The HTBI primer set drove a first-round RT-PCR of the TCR CDR3. TCRdb independently ran MiXCR on the multiplex PCR reads; one entry per CDR3 protein. The sample contains about 590,000 distinct CDR3 sequences, less than 20% of which appear only once. The sample consisted of blood. The origin of the receptors is a woman aged 30 to 39 with Graves' hyperthyroidism.

This chain connects TRBV29-1 to TRBJ2-2; a weak D match, TRBD2 (5 bases). CDR3 length: 16 amino acids. Germline V lookup: CDR1 SQVTM, CDR2 ANQGSEA. V lost 5 bases, J lost 1 base, and 17 bases lay in between. For the CDR3, the DNA is TGCAGCGTTAAAATAGGCTGGGCGGGGAACACCGGGGAGCTGTTTTTT. Protein sequence: CSVKIGWAGNTGELFF.

This clonotype was recorded at least ten times. The chain recombines TRBV3-1 with TRBJ2-1; no clear D gene. V lost 0 bases to trimming and J lost 5 bases, with 8 bases between them. CDR1 is LGHDT and CDR2 is YNNKEL in the germline V gene (reference sequence). The CDR3 consists of 14 residues. The CDR3 sequence: CASSQDWEDNEQFF. The CDR3 nucleotides are TGTGCCAGCAGCCAAGATTGGGAAGACAATGAGCAGTTCTTC.

This clonotype was observed at least ten times. The CDR3 nucleotides read TGTGCCAGCAGCAAGACATTAGGGGGGACAGATACGCAGTATTTT. Translated: CASSKTLGGTDTQYF. The chain joins TRBV27 to TRBJ2-3; tentatively, D is TRBD1 or TRBD2 (6 bases each). The CDR3 spans 15 residues. Trimming removed 6 bases at V and 3 bases at J, with 16 bases between. Germline V gene sequence: CDR1 MNHEY, CDR2 SMNVEV (reference sequence).

This clonotype was seen only a few times. V gene TRBV5-1 combines with J gene TRBJ2-1; 12 positions agree with TRBD2. The CDR3 spans 18 residues. CDR1 is SGHRS, CDR2 YFSETQ, per germline. The V and J ends lost 5 bases and 8 bases, in that order; junction bases with no gene match: 17. The CDR3 coding sequence is TGCGCCAGCAGTACCCTAGCGGGAGGGCCAAGGGCTTACGATGAGCAGTTCTTC. The encoded protein is CASSTLAGGPRAYDEQFF. Full variable domain (remainder filled in from reference TRBV5-1 and TRBJ2-1): KAGVTQTPRYLIKTRGQQVTLSCSPISGHRSVSWYQQTPGQGLQFLFEYFSETQRNKGNFPGRFSGRQFSNSRSEMNVSTLELGDSALYLCASSTLAGGPRAYDEQFFGPGTRLTVL.

At least ten counts were recorded for this clonotype. The chain joins TRBV10-3 to TRBJ1-2; D may be TRBD1 (5 bases). Germline V gives CDR1 ENHRY, CDR2 SYGVKD. CDR3 length: 13 residues. Trimming stripped 4 bases from V and 5 bases from J, with 11 bases between. The CDR3 DNA sequence: TGTGCCATCAGTGTAGGGGCGGAGTATGGCTACACCTTC. Protein: CAISVGAEYGYTF.

This chain connects TRBV7-2 to TRBJ2-2; the D is unclear. CDR1 and CDR2 from the germline V gene are SGHTA and FQGNSA. This CDR3 comprises 15 residues. Trimming removed 6 bases from V and 1 base from J, with 12 bases in between. DNA for the CDR3: TGTGCCAGCAGACCCGAAAATAGGAACACCGGGGAGCTGTTTTTT. Translating gives CASRPENRNTGELFF.

The CDR3 DNA follows: TGTGCCAGCAGCCGAAGCGAGTATGGCTACACCTTC. Translating it yields CASSRSEYGYTF. V gene TRBV7-9 combines with J gene TRBJ1-2; the D is unclear. The CDR3 contains 12 residues. Germline CDR1 and CDR2: SEHNR and FQNEAQ (reference sequence). V shed 5 bases and J shed 5 bases, with 9 bases lying between them.

This clonotype has at least ten counts. V is TRBV3-1 and J is TRBJ2-5; TRBD2 matches at 13 bases. The CDR3 spans 16 residues. The germline V gene encodes CDR1 LGHDT and CDR2 YNNKEL (reference sequence). J lost 3 bases, V lost 3 bases, and 4 bases had no gene match. CDR3 region: CASSHLGLAGKETQYF. CDR3 DNA sequence: TGTGCCAGCAGCCACCTGGGACTAGCGGGAAAAGAGACCCAGTACTTC.

This clonotype occurred once. Mismatch with germline at one junction end may stem from a read error. The gene calls are TRBV20-1 and TRBJ1-3; D is unresolved. The CDR3 has 16 residues. Germline loops: CDR1 DFQATT, CDR2 SNEGSKA (reference sequence). The CDR3 loop is CSASGPVGNSGDTIYF. DNA for the CDR3: TGCAGTGCCTCCGGTCCGGTCGGAAACTCTGGAGACACCATATATTTT.

This clonotype was seen at least ten times. The J gene is TRBJ1-1, the V gene TRBV5-1; no reliable D call. The CDR3 sequence is 13 residues long. Germline V gives CDR1 SGHRS, CDR2 YFSETQ. Trimming cost V 1 base and J 2 bases, with 6 bases left between them. CDR3: CASSLNDNTEAFF. The CDR3 DNA reads as TGCGCCAGCAGCTTGAACGACAACACTGAAGCTTTCTTT.

In its sample, this clonotype was seen many times. The chain links TRBV18 to TRBJ2-5; possibly TRBD1 or TRBD2 for D (5 bases each). With 3 bases removed from V and 2 bases from J, the gap between germline ends came to 10 bases. The germline V gene has CDR1 KGHSH and CDR2 LQKENI. The CDR3 sequence is 14 residues long. DNA for the CDR3: TGTGCCAGCTCACCCGGGACGGATCAAGAGACCCAGTACTTC. It is translated as CASSPGTDQETQYF.

V usage is TRBV29-1 and J usage is TRBJ2-2; D call uncertain. V was pared by 4 bases and J by 6 bases, with 12 bases between. The CDR3 length is 13 residues. Per the germline V gene, CDR1 is SQVTM and CDR2 is ANQGSEA. The CDR3 bases are TGCAGCGTTGGGCCAATAGGATCCGGGGAGCTGTTTTTT. It specifies CSVGPIGSGELFF.

This clonotype was found many times. The J gene is TRBJ1-5, the V gene TRBV3-1; D not certain. V was shortened by 1 base and J by 4 bases, with 5 bases between the two germline ends. CDR3 size: 13 residues. Germline V lookup: CDR1 LGHDT, CDR2 YNNKEL (reference sequence). CDR3 nucleotide sequence: TGTGCCAGCAGCCAAGGAGGTAATCAGCCCCAGCATTTT. Amino acid sequence: CASSQGGNQPQHF. The full variable domain, its missing parts supplied by reference TRBV3-1 and TRBJ1-5, is DTAVSQTPKYLVTQMGNDKSIKCEQNLGHDTMYWYKQDSKKFLKIMFSYNNKELIINETVPNRFSPKSPDKAHLNLHINSLELGDSAVYFCASSQGGNQPQHFGDGTRLSIL.

This clonotype was seen many times. The chain employs TRBV7-2 and TRBJ2-5; a weak D match, TRBD1 (5 bases). This CDR3 has 14 amino acids. Germline V gene data show CDR1 as SGHTA and CDR2 as FQGNSA. Trimming took 2 bases from V and 6 from J, leaving 13 bases between them. The CDR3 DNA reads as TGTGCCAGCAGCTTACGCAGGGAAGGCCAGACCCAGTACTTC. It is translated as CASSLRREGQTQYF. Variable domain in full (rest from reference TRBV7-2 and TRBJ2-5): GAGVSQSPSNKVTEKGKDVELRCDPISGHTALYWYRQSLGQGLEFLIYFQGNSAPDKSGLPSDRFSAERTGGSVSTLTIQRTQQEDSAVYLCASSLRREGQTQYFGPGTRLLVL.

This clonotype was counted at least ten times. The V call is TRBV5-6, the J call TRBJ2-7, with a weak D call TRBD2 (6 bases). Between the trimmed V and J ends, which lost 3 bases and 2 bases, there was a span of 9 bases. CDR3 size: 13 residues. The germline gives CDR1 SGHDT, CDR2 YYEEEE. The CDR3 region has the DNA TGTGCCAGCAGCTGGGGAGGACCCTACGAGCAGTACTTC. It yields the protein CASSWGGPYEQYF.

This clonotype has just a few counts. The chain employs TRBV15 and TRBJ1-5; TRBD1 might be the D (6 bases). Germline V gene data show CDR1 as LNHNV and CDR2 as YYDKDF (reference sequence). V lost 3 bases to trimming and J lost 7 bases, with 25 bases between them. This CDR3 contains 18 residues. This CDR3 is CATSSGGTEDWRSQPQHF. CDR3 bases: TGTGCCACCAGCAGCGGGGGCACAGAGGATTGGCGATCACAGCCCCAGCATTTT. Full variable domain (rest looked up from reference TRBV15 and TRBJ1-5): DAMVIQNPRYQVTQFGKPVTLSCSQTLNHNVMYWYQQKSSQAPKLLFHYYDKDFNNEADTPDNFQSRRPNTSFCFLDIRSPGLGDTAMYLCATSSGGTEDWRSQPQHFGDGTRLSIL.

This clonotype was recorded a few times. This chain uses TRBV20-1 with TRBJ1-3; 7 nucleotides agree with TRBD1. This CDR3 comprises 14 residues. J was trimmed by 5 bases and V by 4 bases; bases with no gene match: 8. Germline values: CDR1 DFQATT, CDR2 SNEGSKA (reference sequence). This chain's CDR3 is CSAIKTGTRNTIYF. DNA of the CDR3: TGCAGTGCTATAAAGACAGGGACTAGAAACACCATATATTTT.

In its sample, this clonotype was seen many times. The genes are TRBV7-6 and TRBJ2-1, with D possibly being TRBD2 (5 bases). There are 16 residues in the CDR3. V lost 2 bases and J 7 bases, leaving 18 bases between the germline ends. Germline CDR1 reads SGHVS; CDR2 reads FNYEAQ. CDR3 sequence reads: CASSLNPPGSANEQFF. The CDR3 region has the DNA TGTGCCAGCAGCTTAAACCCCCCGGGGTCGGCTAATGAGCAGTTCTTC.